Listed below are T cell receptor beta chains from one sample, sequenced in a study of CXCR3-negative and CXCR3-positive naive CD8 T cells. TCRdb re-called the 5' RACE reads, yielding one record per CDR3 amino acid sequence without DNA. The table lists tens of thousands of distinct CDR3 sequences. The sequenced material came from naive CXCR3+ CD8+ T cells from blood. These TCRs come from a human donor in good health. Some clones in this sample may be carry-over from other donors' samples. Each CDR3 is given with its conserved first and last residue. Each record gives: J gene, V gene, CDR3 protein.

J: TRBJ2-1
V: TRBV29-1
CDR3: CSARASRYNEQFF

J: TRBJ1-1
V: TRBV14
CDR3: CASSHLGTGLEAFF

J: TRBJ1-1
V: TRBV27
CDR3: CASSRDSYEAFF

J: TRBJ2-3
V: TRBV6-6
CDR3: CASSTGGQSTDTQYF

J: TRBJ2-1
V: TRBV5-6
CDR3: CASRPTDWLEEQFF

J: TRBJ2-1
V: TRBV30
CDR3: CALLDGNNEQFF

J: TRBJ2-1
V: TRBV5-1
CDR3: CASTFRTSGNEQFF

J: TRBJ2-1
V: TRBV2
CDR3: CASSDLRASNEQFF

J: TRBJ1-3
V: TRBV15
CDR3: CATSPGTAGNTIYF

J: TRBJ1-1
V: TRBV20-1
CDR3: CSARDGRDSAEAFF

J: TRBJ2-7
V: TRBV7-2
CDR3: CASSLRFQAPTYEQYF

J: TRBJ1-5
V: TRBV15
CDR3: CATSPPGFWQPQHF

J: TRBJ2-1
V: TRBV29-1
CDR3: CSVEVQGSVEQFF

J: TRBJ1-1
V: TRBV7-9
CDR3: CASSPGFTEAFF

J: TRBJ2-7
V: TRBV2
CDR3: CASSLTSGSLGYEQYF

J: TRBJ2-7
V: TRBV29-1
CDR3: CSVGGTGAGEQYF

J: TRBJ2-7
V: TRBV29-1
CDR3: CSVEISRDRLTYEQYF

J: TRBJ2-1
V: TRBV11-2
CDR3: CASSLEETSVYNEQFF

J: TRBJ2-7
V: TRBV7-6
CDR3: CASSLGVAGSYEQYF

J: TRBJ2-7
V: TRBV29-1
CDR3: CSVELRDNPLEQYF

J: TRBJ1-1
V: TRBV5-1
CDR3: CASSLAGYTEAFF

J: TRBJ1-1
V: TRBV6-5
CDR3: CASSYGGRSTEAFF

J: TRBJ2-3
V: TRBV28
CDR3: CASTPPGGEGTDTQYF

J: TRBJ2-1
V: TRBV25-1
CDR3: CASSSPGQINEQFF

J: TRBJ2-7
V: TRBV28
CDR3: CASSFAQSYEQYF

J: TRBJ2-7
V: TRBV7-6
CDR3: CASGQGPEQYF

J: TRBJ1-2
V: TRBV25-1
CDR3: CASSEDGSYYGYTF

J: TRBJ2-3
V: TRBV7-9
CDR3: CASKWGNLDTQYF

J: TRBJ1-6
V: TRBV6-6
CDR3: CASSPGSSPLHF

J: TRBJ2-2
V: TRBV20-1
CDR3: CSARLAGSETGELFF

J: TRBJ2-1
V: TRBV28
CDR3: CASRLTSEYNEQFF

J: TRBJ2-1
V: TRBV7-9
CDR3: CASSPLGEASDEQFF

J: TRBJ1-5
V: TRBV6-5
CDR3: CASSRDKNNQPQHF

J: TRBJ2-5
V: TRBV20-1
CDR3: CSARDFLSNEVETQYF

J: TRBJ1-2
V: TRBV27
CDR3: CASSLYEGDPYGYTF

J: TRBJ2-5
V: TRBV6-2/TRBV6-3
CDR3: CASSSRLAGDTKTQYF

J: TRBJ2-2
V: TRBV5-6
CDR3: CASSSGGGELFF

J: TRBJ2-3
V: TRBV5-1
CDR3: CASSDGTSGTLTTDTQYF